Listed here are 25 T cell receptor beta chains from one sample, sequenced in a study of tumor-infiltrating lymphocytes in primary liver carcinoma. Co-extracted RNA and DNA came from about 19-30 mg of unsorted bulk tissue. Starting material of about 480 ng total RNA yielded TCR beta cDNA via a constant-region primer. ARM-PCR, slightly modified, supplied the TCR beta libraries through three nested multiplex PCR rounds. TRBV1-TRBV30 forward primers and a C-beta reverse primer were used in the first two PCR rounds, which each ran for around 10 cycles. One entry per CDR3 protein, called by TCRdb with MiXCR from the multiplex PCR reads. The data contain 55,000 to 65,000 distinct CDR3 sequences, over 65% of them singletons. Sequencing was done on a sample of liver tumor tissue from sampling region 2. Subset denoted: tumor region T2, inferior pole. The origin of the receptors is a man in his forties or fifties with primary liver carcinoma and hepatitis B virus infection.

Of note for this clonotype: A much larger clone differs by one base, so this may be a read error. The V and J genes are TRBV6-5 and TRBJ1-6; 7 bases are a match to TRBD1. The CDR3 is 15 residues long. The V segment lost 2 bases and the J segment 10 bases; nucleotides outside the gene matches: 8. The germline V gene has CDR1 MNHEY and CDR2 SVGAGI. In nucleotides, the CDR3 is TGTGCCAGCAGTTACACACAGGGGCTGAAGTCACCCCTCCACTTT. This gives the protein CASSYTQGLKSPLHF.

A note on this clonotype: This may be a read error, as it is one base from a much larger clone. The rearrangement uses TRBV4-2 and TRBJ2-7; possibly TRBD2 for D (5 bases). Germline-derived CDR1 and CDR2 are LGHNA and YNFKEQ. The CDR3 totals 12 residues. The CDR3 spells CTSSPGNYEQYF. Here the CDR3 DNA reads TGTACCAGCAGCCCGGGAAACTACGAGCAGTACTTC.

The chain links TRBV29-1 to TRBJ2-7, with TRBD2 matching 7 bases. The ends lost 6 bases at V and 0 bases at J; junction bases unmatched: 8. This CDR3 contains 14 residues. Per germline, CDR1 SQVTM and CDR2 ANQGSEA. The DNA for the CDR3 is TGCAGCGTAGAACGGGGGGTTAGCTCCTACGAGCAGTACTTC. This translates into CSVERGVSSYEQYF.

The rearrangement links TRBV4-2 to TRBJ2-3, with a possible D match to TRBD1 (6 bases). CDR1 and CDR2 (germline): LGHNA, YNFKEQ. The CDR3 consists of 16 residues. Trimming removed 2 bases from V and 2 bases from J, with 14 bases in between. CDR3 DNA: TGTGCCAGCAGCCAACCGCGGACAGATTACACAGATACGCAGTATTTT. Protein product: CASSQPRTDYTDTQYF.

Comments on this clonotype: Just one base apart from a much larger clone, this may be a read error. The DNA for the CDR3 is TGTGCCAGCAACATAGGGGGCTATGGCTACACCTTC. It is translated as CASNIGGYGYTF. The chain couples TRBV12-3 or TRBV12-4 to TRBJ1-2; a weak D match, TRBD1 (6 bases). The V gene lost 7 bases and the J gene lost 4 bases, with 10 bases spanning the gap. CDR3 length: 12 residues.

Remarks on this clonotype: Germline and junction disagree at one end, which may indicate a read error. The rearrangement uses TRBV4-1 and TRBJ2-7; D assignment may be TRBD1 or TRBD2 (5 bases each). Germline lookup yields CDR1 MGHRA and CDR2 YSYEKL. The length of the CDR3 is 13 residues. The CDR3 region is CASSPGRWHEQYF. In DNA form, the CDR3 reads TGCGCCAGCAGCCCGGGGCGTTGGCACGAACAGTACTTC.

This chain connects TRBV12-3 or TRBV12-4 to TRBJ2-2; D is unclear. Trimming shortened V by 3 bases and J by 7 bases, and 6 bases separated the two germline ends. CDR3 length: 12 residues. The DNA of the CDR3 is TGTGCCAGCAGTTTGGTCCTCGGGGAGCTGTTTTTT. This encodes CASSLVLGELFF.

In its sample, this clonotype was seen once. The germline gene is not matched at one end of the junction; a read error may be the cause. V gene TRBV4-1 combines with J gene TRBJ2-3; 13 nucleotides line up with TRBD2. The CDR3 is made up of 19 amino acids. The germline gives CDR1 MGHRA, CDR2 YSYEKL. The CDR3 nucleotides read TGCACCAGCAGCCAAGATTGGACTAGCGGGAGTGTCAGAACAGATACGCAGTATTTT. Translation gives CTSSQDWTSGSVRTDTQYF.

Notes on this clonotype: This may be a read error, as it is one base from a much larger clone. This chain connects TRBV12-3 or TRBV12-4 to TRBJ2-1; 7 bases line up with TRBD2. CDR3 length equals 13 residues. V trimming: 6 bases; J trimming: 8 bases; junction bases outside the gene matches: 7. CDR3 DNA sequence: TGTGCCAGCAGCCAGTGGGGGAGGGATGAGCAGTTCTTC. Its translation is CASSQWGRDEQFF.

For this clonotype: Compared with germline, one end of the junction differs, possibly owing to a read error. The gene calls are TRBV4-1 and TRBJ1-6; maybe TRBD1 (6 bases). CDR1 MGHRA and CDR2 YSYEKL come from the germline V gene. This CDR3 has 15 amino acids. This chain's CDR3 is CASIQGGGHNSPLHF. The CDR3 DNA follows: TGCGCCAGCATCCAAGGGGGGGGTCATAATTCACCCCTCCACTTT.

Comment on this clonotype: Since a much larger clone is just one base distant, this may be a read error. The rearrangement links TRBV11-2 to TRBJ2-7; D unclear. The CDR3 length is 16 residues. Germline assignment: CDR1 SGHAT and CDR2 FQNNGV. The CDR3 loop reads CASSPVMGMGSYKQYF. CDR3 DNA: TGTGCCAGCAGCCCAGTCATGGGGATGGGGTCCTACAAGCAGTACTTC. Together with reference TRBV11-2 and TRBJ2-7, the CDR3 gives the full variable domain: EAGVAQSPRYKIIEKRQSVAFWCNPISGHATLYWYQQILGQGPKLLIQFQNNGVVDDSQLPKDRFSAERLKGVDSTLKIQPAKLEDSAVYLCASSPVMGMGSYKQYFGPGTRLTVT.

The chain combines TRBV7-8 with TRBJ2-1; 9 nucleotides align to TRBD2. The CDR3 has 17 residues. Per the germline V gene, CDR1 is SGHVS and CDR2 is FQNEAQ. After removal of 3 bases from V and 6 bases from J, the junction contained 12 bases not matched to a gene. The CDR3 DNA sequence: TGTGCCAGCAGCTTGTTAAGGGGTAGCGGGAGATCCAATGAGCAGTTCTTC. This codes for CASSLLRGSGRSNEQFF.

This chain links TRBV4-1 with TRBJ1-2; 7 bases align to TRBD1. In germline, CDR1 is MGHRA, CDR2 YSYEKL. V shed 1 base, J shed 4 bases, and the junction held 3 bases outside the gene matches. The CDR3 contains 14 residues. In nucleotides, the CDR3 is TGCGCCAGCAGCCAAGTGACAGGGTTCTATGGCTACACCTTC. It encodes CASSQVTGFYGYTF.

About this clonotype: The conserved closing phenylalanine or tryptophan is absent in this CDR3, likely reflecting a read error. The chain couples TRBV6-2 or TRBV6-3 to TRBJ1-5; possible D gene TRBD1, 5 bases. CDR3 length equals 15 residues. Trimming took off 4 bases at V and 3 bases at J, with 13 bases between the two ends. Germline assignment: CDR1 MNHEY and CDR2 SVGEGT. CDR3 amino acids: CASSSRIGVNQPQHL. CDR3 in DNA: TGTGCCAGCAGTTCCAGGATAGGGGTCAATCAGCCCCAGCATTTG.

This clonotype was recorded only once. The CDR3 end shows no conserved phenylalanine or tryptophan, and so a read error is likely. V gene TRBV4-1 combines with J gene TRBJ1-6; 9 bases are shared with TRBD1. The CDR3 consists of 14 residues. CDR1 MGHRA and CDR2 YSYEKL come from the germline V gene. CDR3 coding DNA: TGCGCCAGCAGCCATGGACAGGGGAGTTCACTCCTCCACCTT. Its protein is CASSHGQGSSLLHL.

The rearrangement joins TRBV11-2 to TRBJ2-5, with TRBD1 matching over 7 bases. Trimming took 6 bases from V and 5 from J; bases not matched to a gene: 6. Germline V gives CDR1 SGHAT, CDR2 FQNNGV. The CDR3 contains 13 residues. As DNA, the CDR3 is TGTGCCAGCAGGACCACAGGGGTGGAGACCCAGTACTTC. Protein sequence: CASRTTGVETQYF.

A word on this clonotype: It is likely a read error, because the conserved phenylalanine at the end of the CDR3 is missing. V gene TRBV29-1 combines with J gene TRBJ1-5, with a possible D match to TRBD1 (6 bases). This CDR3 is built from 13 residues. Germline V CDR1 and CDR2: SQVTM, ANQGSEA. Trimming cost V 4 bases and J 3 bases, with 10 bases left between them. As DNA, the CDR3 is TGCAGCGTTGTCGGACAGATCAATCAGCCCCAGCATCCT. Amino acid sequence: CSVVGQINQPQHP.

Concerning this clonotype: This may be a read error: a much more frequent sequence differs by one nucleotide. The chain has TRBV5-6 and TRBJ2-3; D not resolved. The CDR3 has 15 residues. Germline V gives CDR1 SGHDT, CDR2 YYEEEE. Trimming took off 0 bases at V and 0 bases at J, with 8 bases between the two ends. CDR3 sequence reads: CASSLVVTSTDTQYF. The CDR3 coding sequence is TGTGCCAGCAGCTTGGTTGTGACTAGCACAGATACGCAGTATTTT.

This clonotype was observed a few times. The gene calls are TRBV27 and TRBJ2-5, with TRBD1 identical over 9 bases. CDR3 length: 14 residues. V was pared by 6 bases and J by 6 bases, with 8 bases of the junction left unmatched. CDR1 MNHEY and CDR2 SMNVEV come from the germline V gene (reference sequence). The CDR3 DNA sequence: TGTGCCAGCAGAGACACAGGGGGCGCGCAGACCCAGTACTTC. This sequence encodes CASRDTGGAQTQYF.

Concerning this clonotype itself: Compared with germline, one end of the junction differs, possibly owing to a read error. In nucleotides, the CDR3 is TGCAGCGTTCTCGGATACATTGAAGCTCTCTTT. It is translated as CSVLGYIEALF. The chain employs TRBV29-1 and TRBJ1-1; the D is unclear. The CDR3 is 11 amino acids. Germline V lookup: CDR1 SQVTM, CDR2 ANQGSEA.

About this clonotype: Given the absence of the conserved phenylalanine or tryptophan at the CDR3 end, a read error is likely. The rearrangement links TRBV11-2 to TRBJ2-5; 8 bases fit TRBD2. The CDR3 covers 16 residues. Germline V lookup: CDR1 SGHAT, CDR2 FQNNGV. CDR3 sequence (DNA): TGTGTCAGCAGCCAAATTCCTGGCGGGGGGAAAGAAACCCAGTACATC. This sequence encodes CVSSQIPGGGKETQYI.

CDR3 amino acids: CASSRTSGGGNDTQYF. CDR3 coding DNA: TGTGCCAGCAGCCGAACTTCTGGCGGGGGGAATGATACCCAGTACTTC. The chain carries TRBV11-2 and TRBJ2-5, with 8 bases identical to TRBD2. The ends lost 5 bases at V and 8 bases at J; junction bases unmatched: 16. The germline V gene encodes CDR1 SGHAT and CDR2 FQNNGV. The CDR3 consists of 16 residues.

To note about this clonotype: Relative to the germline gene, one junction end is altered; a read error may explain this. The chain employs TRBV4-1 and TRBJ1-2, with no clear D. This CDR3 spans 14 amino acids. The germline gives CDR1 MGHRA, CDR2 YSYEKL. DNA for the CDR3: TGCACCAGTAGCCAAGAAGAGGGTGATTATGGGTACACCTTC. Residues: CTSSQEEGDYGYTF.

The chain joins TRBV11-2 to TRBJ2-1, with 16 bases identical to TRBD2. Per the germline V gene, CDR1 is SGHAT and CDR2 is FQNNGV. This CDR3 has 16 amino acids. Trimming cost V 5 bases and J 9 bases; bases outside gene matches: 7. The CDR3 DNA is TGTGCCAGCAGCCCGGGACTAGCGGGAGGGGCGGGTGAGCAGTTCTTC. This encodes CASSPGLAGGAGEQFF.

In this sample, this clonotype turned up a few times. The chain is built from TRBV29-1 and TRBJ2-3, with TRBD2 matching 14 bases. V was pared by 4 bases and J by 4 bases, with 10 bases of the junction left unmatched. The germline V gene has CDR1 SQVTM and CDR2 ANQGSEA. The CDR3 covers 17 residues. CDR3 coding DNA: TGCAGCGTTGGCGGGACTAGCGGGAGAGGGGGCCCAGATACGCAGTATTTT. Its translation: CSVGGTSGRGGPDTQYF.